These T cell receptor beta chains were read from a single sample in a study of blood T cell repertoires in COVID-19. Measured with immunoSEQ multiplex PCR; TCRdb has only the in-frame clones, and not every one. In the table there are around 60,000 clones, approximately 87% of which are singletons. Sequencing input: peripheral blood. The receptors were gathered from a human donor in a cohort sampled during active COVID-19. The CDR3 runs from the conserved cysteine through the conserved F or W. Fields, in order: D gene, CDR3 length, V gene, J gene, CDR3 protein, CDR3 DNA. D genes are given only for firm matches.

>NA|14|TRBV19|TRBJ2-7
CASSIDWDIYEQYF
TGTGCCAGTAGTATAGATTGGGACATCTACGAGCAGTACTTC
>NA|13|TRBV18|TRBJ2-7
CASSTYGSGEQYF
TGTGCCAGCTCCACCTACGGGAGCGGCGAGCAGTACTTC
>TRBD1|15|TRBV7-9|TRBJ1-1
CASSLPGQGTTEAFF
TGTGCCAGCAGCTTACCTGGACAGGGGACCACTGAAGCTTTCTTT
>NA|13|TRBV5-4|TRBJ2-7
CASSLRGQGEQYF
TGTGCCAGCAGCTTGAGGGGCCAGGGGGAGCAGTACTTC
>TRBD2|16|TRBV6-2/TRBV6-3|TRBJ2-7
CASSYVSGSGGYEQYF
TGTGCCAGCAGTTACGTTAGCGGGAGTGGGGGTTACGAGCAGTACTTC
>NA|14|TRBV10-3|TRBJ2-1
CAIRSKDPYNEQFF
TGTGCCATCCGGTCTAAAGATCCCTACAATGAGCAGTTCTTC
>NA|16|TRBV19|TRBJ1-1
CASSTWHRDTDTEAFF
TGTGCCAGTAGTACTTGGCACAGGGATACGGACACTGAAGCTTTCTTT
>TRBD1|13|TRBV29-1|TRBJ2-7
CSVTPGQGYEQYF
TGCAGCGTGACACCGGGACAGGGCTACGAGCAGTACTTC
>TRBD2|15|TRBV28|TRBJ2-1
CAGSSRSGKRNEQFF
TGTGCCGGATCGAGTCGGAGCGGGAAGCGGAATGAGCAGTTCTTC
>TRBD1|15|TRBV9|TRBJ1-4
CASSTSGGTNEKLFF
TGTGCCAGCAGCACGTCAGGGGGAACTAATGAAAAACTGTTTTTT
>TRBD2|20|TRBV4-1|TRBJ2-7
CASSQEATSGGSHYSYEQYF
TGCGCCAGCAGCCAAGAAGCGACTAGCGGGGGTTCCCACTACTCCTACGAGCAGTACTTC